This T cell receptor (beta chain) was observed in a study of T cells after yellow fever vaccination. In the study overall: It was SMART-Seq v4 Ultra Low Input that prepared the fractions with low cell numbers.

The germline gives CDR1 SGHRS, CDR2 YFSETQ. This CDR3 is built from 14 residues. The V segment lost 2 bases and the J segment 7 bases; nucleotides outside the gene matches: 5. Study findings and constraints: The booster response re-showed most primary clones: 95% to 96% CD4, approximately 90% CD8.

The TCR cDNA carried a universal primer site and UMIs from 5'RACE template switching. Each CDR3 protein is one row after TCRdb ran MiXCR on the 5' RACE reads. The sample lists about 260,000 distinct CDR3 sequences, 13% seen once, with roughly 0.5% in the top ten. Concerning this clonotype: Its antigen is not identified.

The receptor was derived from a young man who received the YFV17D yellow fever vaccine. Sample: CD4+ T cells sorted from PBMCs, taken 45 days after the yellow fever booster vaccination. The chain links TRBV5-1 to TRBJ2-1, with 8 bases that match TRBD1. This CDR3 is CASSFGQGGNEQFF. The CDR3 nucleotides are TGCGCCAGCAGCTTCGGACAGGGCGGTAATGAGCAGTTCTTC.